These T cell receptor beta chains were read from a single sample in a study of blood T cell repertoires in COVID-19. Produced via immunoSEQ multiplex PCR; TCRdb's table is partial and in-frame only. Of about 380,000 clones in the sample, roughly 80% were seen once. Sequenced: peripheral blood. The receptors were gathered from a human donor with acute or convalescent COVID-19. The donor label of this sample is uncertain. The CDR3 runs from the conserved cysteine through the conserved F or W. D genes are given only for firm matches. Size values are once, few and many counts, or a class for expanded clones, and some rows have none.

>TRBV27|once|TRBJ2-5|TRBD2
TGTGCCAGCAGCCTTTTTAGCGGGGGGCGGCGGGAGACCCAGTACTTC
CASSLFSGGRRETQYF
>TRBV7-2|NA|TRBJ1-1|NA
TGTGCCAGCAGCTTACACACAGGGAGGGTGAACACTGAAGCTTTCTTT
CASSLHTGRVNTEAFF
>TRBV27|few|TRBJ1-1|NA
TGTGCCAGCAGTTCGACAGAGAACACTGAAGCTTTCTTT
CASSSTENTEAFF
>TRBV12-5|NA|TRBJ1-5|NA
TGTGCTAGTCAGGGGATAATTGGACAGCCCCAGCATTTT
CASQGIIGQPQHF
>TRBV7-2|NA|TRBJ2-1|NA
TGTGCCAGCAGCTTCTCTCTTACTGGTTGGGGGGAAGTTCCGGATGAGCAGTTCTTC
CASSFSLTGWGEVPDEQFF
>TRBV10-1|NA|TRBJ2-3|TRBD2
TGCGCCAGCAGTGAGGGACTAGCGGGAGGCCTCGATACGCAGTATTTT
CASSEGLAGGLDTQYF
>TRBV7-9|NA|TRBJ2-3|TRBD2
TGTGCCAGCAGGACAGGACTAGCGGGCACAGATACGCAGTATTTT
CASRTGLAGTDTQYF
>TRBV18|NA|TRBJ1-1|NA
TGTGCCAGCTCACCACTTACCTCCAGGGATACTGAAGCTTTCTTT
CASSPLTSRDTEAFF
>TRBV15|once|TRBJ1-1|TRBD1
TGTGCCACCAGCAGAGATGTCGGCAGGGGGCTAGCCACTGAAGCTTTCTTT
CATSRDVGRGLATEAFF
>TRBV18|NA|TRBJ2-1|TRBD1
TGTGCCAGCGGGACAGCACTCAATGAGCAGTTCTTC
CASGTALNEQFF
>TRBV5-1|NA|TRBJ2-1|TRBD2
TGCGCCAGCAGCTTGGGGCTAGCGGGAGGGCCGAACGGGAATGAGCAGTTCTTC
CASSLGLAGGPNGNEQFF
>TRBV12-3/TRBV12-4|NA|TRBJ2-2|NA
TGTGCCAGCAGTTTCCGGTCCACCGGGGAGCTGTTTTTT
CASSFRSTGELFF
>TRBV9|NA|TRBJ1-1|NA
TGTGCCAGCAGCGTAGGTGAAAGCCCCACTGAAGCTTTCTTT
CASSVGESPTEAFF
>TRBV5-8|NA|TRBJ1-2|NA
TGTGCCAGCAGCCTCTACGGCTACACCTTC
CASSLYGYTF
>TRBV28|NA|TRBJ1-2|NA
TGTGCCAGCAGTTTCCTACGGACACCTCTCTATGGCTACACCTTC
CASSFLRTPLYGYTF